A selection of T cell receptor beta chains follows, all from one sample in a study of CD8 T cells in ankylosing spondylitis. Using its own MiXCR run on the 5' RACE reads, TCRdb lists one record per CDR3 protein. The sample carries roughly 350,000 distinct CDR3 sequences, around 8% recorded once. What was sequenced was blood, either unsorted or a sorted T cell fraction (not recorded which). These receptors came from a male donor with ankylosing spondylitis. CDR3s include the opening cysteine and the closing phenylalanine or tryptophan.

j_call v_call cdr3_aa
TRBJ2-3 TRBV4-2 CASSQDQSNTDTQYF
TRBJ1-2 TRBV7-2 CASSTSHNYGYTF
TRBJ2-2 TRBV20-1 CSARLAENTGELFF
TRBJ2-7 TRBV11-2 CASSSGTGSSYEQYF
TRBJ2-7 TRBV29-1 CSVRRDRQGFYEQYF
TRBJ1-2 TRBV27 CASSLSGASTDLNYGYTF
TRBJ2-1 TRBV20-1 CGSGPSYNEQFF
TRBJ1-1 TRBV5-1 CASSLVSRYTEAFF
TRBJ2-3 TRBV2 CASSFGLAGGSTDTQYF
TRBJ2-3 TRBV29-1 CSVESRVSTDTQYF
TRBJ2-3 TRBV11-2 CASSPFLLDTQYF
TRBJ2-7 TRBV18 CASSSNIYEQYF
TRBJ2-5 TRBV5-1 CASSFLTGAQETQYF
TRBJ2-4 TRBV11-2 CASSLTSGSVLGKNIQYF
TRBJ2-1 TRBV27 CASKTGSAYNEQFF
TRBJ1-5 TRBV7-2 CASRLGDSRPQHF
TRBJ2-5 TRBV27 CASSSLGSRISQYF
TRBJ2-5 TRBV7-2 CASSLNGGGGSRETQYF
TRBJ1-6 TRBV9 CASRSSDYSPLHF
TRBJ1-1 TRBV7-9 CASSVVQEEAFF
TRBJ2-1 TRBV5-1 CASSFGTSGNEQFF
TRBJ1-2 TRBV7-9 CASSLSGTGAEGTF
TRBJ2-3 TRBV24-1 CATVSGASTDTQYF
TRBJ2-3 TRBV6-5 CASSYAGVADTQYF
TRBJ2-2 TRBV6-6 CASSTLVGELFF
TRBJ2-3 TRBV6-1 CASSLQETGRDTQYF
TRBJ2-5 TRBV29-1 CSAGGLSQETQYF
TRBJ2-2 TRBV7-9 CASSLRIGGGGELFF
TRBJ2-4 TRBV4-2 CASSQEGGSAKNIQYF
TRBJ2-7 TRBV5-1 CASSLPTGAEQYF
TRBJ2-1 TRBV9 CASSVSGYYNEQFF
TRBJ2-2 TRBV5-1 CASSLWTSGRTSVNTGELFF
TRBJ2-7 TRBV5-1 CASSLDANPGTEEQYF
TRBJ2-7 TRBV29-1 CSVEVAGGGLYEQYF
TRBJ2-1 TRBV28 CASSLAGLEYNEQFF
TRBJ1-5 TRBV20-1 CSALKGRSNQPQHF
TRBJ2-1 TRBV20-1 CSAGPPTAGGLSYNEQFF
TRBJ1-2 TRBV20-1 CSAWETANYGYTF
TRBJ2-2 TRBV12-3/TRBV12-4 CASSRSGSGGELFF
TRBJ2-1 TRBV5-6 CASSVGLAGPIDEQFF
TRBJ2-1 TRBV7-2 CASSQLTYNEQFF
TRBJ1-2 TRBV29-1 CSVVGLSYGYTF
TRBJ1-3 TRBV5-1 CASSLGVSGNTIYF
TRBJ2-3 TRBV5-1 CASSWIPRDGPTDTQYF
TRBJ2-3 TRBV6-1 CASREEPAQDTQYF
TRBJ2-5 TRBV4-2 CASSQKGGVRETQYF
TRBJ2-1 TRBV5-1 CASSLDRGKREQFF
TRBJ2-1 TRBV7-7 CASSLDRYSEQFF
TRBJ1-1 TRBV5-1 CASSDGTTGTAFF
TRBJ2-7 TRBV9 CASSVGGGRYEQYF
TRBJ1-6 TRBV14 CASSLQRVYNSPLHF
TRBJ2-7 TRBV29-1 CSVTSGVHGNEQYF
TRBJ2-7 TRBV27 CASSSQGQGATYEQYF
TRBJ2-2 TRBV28 CASSLWNGELFF
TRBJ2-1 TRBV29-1 CSALAGALLEQFF
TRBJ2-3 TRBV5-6 CASSGENTDTQYF
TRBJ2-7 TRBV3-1 CASSQNSDVYEQYF
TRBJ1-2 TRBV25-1 CASSVRVNYGYTF